The entry that follows covers one T cell receptor beta chain sequence. The antigen it recognizes is unknown. The input lacks base qualities; no much larger clone sits a single base away. Library preparation used the immunoSEQ multiplex PCR assay. TCRdb carries this immuneACCESS record with in-frame sequences only. Its versions omit some clonotypes, under half of them owing to an unresolved V gene in the studies checked, with the rest unexplained. For this sample there are some 94,000 clones; approximately 80% appear just once. Under 30% of the sample rests with the top ten. The sample is drawn from a study of radiotherapy plus CTLA-4 blockade in lung cancer (dated by TCRdb to 2017 to 2018). Study-wide context: Among the enrolled patients, under 20% had an objective response, and 31% reached disease control. On the study overall, not on this receptor specifically: TCR clones derived from tumors expanded in peripheral blood after treatment with radiotherapy and ipilimumab. Early dynamic changes in blood T cell clones, together with increased serum interferon-beta after radiation, were reported as the strongest predictors of response.

In this study, focal radiation therapy paired with CTLA-4 blockade (ipilimumab) was tested in patients who had chemo-refractory metastatic non-small-cell lung cancer. CDR1 and CDR2, looked up from the germline V gene, are MNHEY and SVGAGI. Its CDR3 holds 14 amino acids, cysteine through phenylalanine. Only the CDR3 region is kept as DNA, spanning 42 bases read in frame from base 1. After removal of 6 bases from V and 6 bases from J, the junction retains 8 bases not matched to a gene. The chain joins TRBV6-5 to TRBJ1-1, with TRBD1 matching 9 junction bases. The receptor was isolated from a human donor with non-small cell lung cancer that progressed on radiotherapy plus ipilimumab. Sequenced material: peripheral blood, taken from a patient treated with radiotherapy plus ipilimumab. The DNA sequence is as follows: TGTGCCAGCAGGACCTGGGACAGGGACCCTGAAGCTTTCTTT. Protein translation: CASRTWDRDPEAFF.